This TCR beta chain was found in a study of T-cell memory formation after mild COVID-19. General study findings and limits: Specificity for SARS-CoV-2 was not confirmed among the second-wave clones peaking on day 37.

From germline, CDR1 is DFQATT and CDR2 SNEGSKA (reference sequence). V shed 3 bases and J shed 10 bases, with 13 bases lying between them. CDR3 size: 12 residues. TCRdb re-derived calls from the 5' RACE reads in MiXCR, one entry per CDR3 protein. The sample includes 190,000 or so distinct CDR3 sequences, 20% to 25% of them seen just once. This clonotype was counted between two and nine times. Its specificity is not known. The origin of this receptor is an adult woman who had mild COVID-19 (a few samples of this study predate the infection). Cell type and time point are not known. The specimen sequenced was PBMCs or a T cell subset sorted from them (not recorded which). The chain is built from TRBV20-1 and TRBJ2-1, with a possible D match to TRBD2 (6 bases). Written as DNA, the CDR3 is TGCAGTGCTAGTCCCGGGGGAGGAGAGCAGTTCTTC. The encoded protein is CSASPGGGEQFF.